The subject of this entry is one T cell receptor (beta chain). As yet, its antigen is unknown. Trimming took 6 bases from V and 0 from J, leaving 14 bases between them. The germline CDR1 and CDR2 sequences are DFQATT and SNEGSKA (reference sequence). This CDR3 region has 14 residues. Using constant-segment primers, 5'RACE produced TCR alpha and TCR beta cDNA libraries carrying sample barcodes and UMIs. One entry per CDR3 protein, called by TCRdb with MiXCR from the 5' RACE reads. Counted here are around 150,000 distinct CDR3 sequences, roughly 10% occurring once; the ten biggest clones make up 3.8%. This sample was taken from a study of T-cell memory formation after mild COVID-19. Findings of the study overall: Contracting CD4+ clones sat mainly in CM and EM; CD8+ in EMRA. CD4/CD8 balance held among clones contracting day 15 to 85, and later expanders leaned CD4+.

The material sequenced was PBMCs or a T cell subset sorted from them (not recorded which). The source of this sequence is a man aged 18 to 30 who had mild COVID-19 (a few samples of this study predate the infection). Cell type and time point are not known. The genes are TRBV20-1 and TRBJ1-1; D is ambiguous. This chain's CDR3 is CSALPGTLNTEAFF. The CDR3 DNA reads as TGCAGTGCCCTTCCAGGAACCTTGAACACTGAAGCTTTCTTT.